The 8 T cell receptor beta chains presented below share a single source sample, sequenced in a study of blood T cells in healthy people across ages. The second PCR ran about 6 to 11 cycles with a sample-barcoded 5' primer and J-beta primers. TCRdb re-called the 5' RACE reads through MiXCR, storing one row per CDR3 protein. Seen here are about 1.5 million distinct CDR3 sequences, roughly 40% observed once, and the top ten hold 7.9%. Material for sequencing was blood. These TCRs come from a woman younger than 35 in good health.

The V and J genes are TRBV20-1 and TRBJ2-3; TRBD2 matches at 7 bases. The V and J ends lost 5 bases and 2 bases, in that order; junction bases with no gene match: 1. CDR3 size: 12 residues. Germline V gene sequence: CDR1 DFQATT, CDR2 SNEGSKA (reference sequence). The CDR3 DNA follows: TGCAGTGCTCGGGGGGTCACAGATACGCAGTATTTT. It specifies CSARGVTDTQYF.

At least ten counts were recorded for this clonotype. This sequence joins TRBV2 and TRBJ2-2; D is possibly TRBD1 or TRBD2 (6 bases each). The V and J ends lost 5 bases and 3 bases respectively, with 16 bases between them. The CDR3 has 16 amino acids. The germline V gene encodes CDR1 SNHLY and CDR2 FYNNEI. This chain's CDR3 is CASSPFRGLHTGELFF. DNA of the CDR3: TGTGCCAGCAGTCCTTTCAGGGGACTCCACACCGGGGAGCTGTTTTTT. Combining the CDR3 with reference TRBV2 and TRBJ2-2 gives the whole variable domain EPEVTQTPSHQVTQMGQEVILRCVPISNHLYFYWYRQILGQKVEFLVSFYNNEISEKSEIFDDQFSVERPDGSNFTLKIRSTKLEDSAMYFCASSPFRGLHTGELFFGEGSRLTVL.

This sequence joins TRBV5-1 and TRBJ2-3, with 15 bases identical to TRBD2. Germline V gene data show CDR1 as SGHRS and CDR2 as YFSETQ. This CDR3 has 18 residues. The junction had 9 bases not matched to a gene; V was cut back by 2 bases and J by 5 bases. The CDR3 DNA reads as TGCGCCAGCAGCTTCGAAGGACTAGCGGGGGGGCGCGGAGATACGCAGTATTTT. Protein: CASSFEGLAGGRGDTQYF.

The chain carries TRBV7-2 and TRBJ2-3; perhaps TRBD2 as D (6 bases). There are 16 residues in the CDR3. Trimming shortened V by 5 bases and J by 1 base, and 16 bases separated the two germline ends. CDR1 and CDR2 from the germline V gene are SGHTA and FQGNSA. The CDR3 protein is CASSPEWEDGTDTQYF. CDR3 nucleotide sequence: TGTGCCAGCAGCCCCGAATGGGAGGACGGCACAGATACGCAGTATTTT.

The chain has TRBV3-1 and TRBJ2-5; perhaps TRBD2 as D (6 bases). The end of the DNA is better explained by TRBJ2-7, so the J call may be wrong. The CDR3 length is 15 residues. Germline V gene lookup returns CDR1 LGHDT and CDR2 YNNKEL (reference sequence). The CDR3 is CASSQVGGLIYEQYF. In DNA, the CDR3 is TGTGCCAGCAGCCAAGTAGGAGGACTAATCTACGAGCAGTACTTC.

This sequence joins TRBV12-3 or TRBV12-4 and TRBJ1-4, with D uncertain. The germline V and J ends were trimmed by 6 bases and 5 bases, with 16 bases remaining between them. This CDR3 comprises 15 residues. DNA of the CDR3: TGTGCCAGCAGCCGAACAAGGAACGGGAATGAAAAACTGTTTTTT. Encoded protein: CASSRTRNGNEKLFF.

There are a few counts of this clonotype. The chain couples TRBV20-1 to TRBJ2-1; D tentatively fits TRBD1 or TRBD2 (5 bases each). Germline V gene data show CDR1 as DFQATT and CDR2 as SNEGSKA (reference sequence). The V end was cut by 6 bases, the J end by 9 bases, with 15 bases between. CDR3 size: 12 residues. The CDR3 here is CSASQNGGEQFF. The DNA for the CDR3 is TGCAGTGCCTCCCAGAATGGGGGTGAGCAGTTCTTC.

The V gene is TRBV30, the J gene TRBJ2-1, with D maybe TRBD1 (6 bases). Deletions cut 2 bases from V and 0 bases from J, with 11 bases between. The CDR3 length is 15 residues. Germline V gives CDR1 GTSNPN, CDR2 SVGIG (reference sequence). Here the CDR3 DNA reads TGTGCCTGGAGTTCCACAGGGAGCTCCTACAATGAGCAGTTCTTC. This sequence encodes CAWSSTGSSYNEQFF.